The T cell receptor (beta chain) described here comes from a study of OX40 agonist ivuxolimab in advanced cancers. This CDR3 region has 14 residues. Trimming stripped 8 bases from V and 12 bases from J, with 22 bases between. CDR1 and CDR2 from the germline V gene are LNHDA and SQIVND (reference sequence). General study results and limits: At 0.1 to 3.0 mg/kg and by week 6, clonal expansion occurred in CD4+ and CD8+ blood T cells. More expanded clones were seen, on average, in CD8+ T cells than in CD4+. Low normalized T-cell clonal expansion was also seen in some nonresponders.

Points on this clone: Antigen specificity is unknown.

Clones were read by immunoSEQ multiplex PCR, and TCRdb kept only the in-frame ones, dropping some. The repertoire has some 100,000 clones, approximately 89% of them found once; the top ten carry about 0.15%. The sequence was collected from an adult with an advanced solid tumor such as melanoma, head and neck, liver or kidney cancer. The J gene is TRBJ1-4, the V gene TRBV19, with D possibly matching TRBD1 (6 bases). Sequencing used CD4+ or CD8+ T cells sorted from blood, obtained in a trial of the OX40 agonist ivuxolimab. CDR3 nucleotides: TGTGCCAGTCATTCCGGGGGCGACGGCGAGGAACTGTTTTTT. Translation gives CASHSGGDGEELFF.